This T cell receptor beta chain came from a study of blood T cell repertoires in COVID-19. Study context: Collection of acute and convalescent COVID-19 samples took place in the United States, Italy and Spain. PBMCs, B-cell-depleted T cells, or T cells were the source of the cDNA or gDNA that made up the material.

Methods used by the authors: Reference gene primers were amplified, and this amplification served to estimate nucleated cell counts. The assay was immunoSEQ multiplex PCR, and TCRdb's table has in-frame clones only and misses some. The V and J calls and clone size are taken from that table; D and trimming were inferred from the DNA. Of 150,000 to 200,000 clones listed, roughly 90% are singletons. V lost 7 bases to trimming and J lost 5 bases; unmatched junction nucleotides: 7. The CDR3 length is 13 residues. The V gene's germline CDR1 is MNHNY and CDR2 SVGAGI (reference sequence). The TCR comes from an older woman who had recovered from COVID-19. The sequencing sample was made of peripheral blood. The chain uses TRBV6-6 and TRBJ2-7; 8 nucleotides line up with TRBD1. The chain's CDR3 is CASKDRVVDEQYF. CDR3 nucleotides: TGTGCCAGCAAGGACAGGGTGGTGGACGAGCAGTACTTC.